This T cell receptor (beta chain) was observed in a study of beta chain features in type 1 diabetes (dated by TCRdb to about 2018). Describing the broader study: Patients and healthy donors did not differ in mean age, gender distribution, total cell number or subset yield. A total of some 110 million sorted cells were examined across all samples, and a strong correlation was observed between cell number per subset and RNA yield. In the study, recently diagnosed type 1 diabetes patients and matched healthy donors were compared on the TCRB repertoires of their sorted circulating CD4+ T cell subsets. Regulatory and stem cell-like memory subsets were obtained from only 8 patients and roughly 8 healthy donors, while naive and central memory subsets were obtained from all 30 or so donors.

Inclusive of the bounding cysteine and phenylalanine, the CDR3 is 15 residues long. The only DNA kept is the CDR3, 45 bases in frame from the first base. V drops 1 base and J drops 3 bases, leaving 9 bases in between. The germline V gene specifies LGHNA as CDR1 and YNFKEQ as CDR2. The entire isolated RNA was reverse transcribed using the High Capacity cDNA Reverse Transcription Kit, and thus expressed TCRB transcripts were sequenced. Deep immunoSEQ sequencing was performed on naive, central memory and regulatory T cell samples, with an average of about 3.57 million total reads per sample. Sorted cells were lysed in RLT buffer, and RNA was extracted using DNase-treated RNeasy Micro or Mini kits according to cell number. Each cell subset was processed on its own to prevent cross-contamination, while patient and healthy donor samples were processed together. Using the immunoSEQ multiplex PCR, TCRB sequences were amplified from cDNA into 87-bp fragments spanning the CDR3 region. The amplicons were sequenced using the Illumina HiSeq platform. As for the original processing: PCR bias was computationally corrected using synthetic template baselines, reads within Hamming distance 2 were collapsed, and singletons that could not be merged were discarded. Reads were aligned against IMGT so that V, D and J genes, CDR3 length and insertions or deletions at six rearrangement sites could be assigned. Within each subset, clonotype counts were normalized to the number of sorted cells before true diversity and Gini coefficients were calculated with the tcR R package. The overlap coefficient, calculated on TCRB nucleotide sequences, was used to quantify repertoire sharing. Out-of-frame TCRB sequences from naive cells were analyzed to stand in for the pre-selection repertoire. Entries here come from immuneACCESS through TCRdb and include only in-frame sequences with V and J called. Some clones fail to appear in such tables; in the studies checked, an unresolved V gene covers under half of the shortfall, and the cause of the remainder is unknown. From that table come the V and J calls and clone size; the DNA was used to work out D and trimming. Recorded for this sample are approximately 340,000 clones; approximately 15% of them occurred a single time. Approximately 0.02% of the sample is taken by the ten largest.

This clone showed up just a few times. Its antigen is unknown. Base qualities are not at hand, and no much larger clone is one base apart. A single peripheral blood draw of approximately 100 mL on average was collected from each donor into heparinised tubes. Naive, central memory, regulatory and stem cell-like memory CD4+ T cells were sorted on a BD FACSAria II using a panel including CD45RO, CCR7, CD25, CD127, CD95 and CD27. Every sorted population had a purity above 95%. Right away, PBMCs were isolated by Lymphoprep density gradient centrifugation and were stained directly, with no culture step. To minimize batch effects, samples were stained and sorted in pairs, one healthy donor with one patient per experiment. Summary of the overall study and its limitations: At VDJ recombination sites, type 1 diabetes patients had fewer insertions and more deleted nucleotides, which implies abnormalities in thymic rearrangement. Naive, central memory and regulatory TCRB repertoires appeared to be more similar among patients than among healthy donors. Type 1 diabetes patients showed a moderate but significant shortening of TCRB CDR3 length in all four CD4+ subsets. PCR may preferentially amplify shorter templates, but because patient and control samples were amplified and corrected together, any resulting skew would affect both groups equally. Because cDNA was sequenced instead of genomic DNA, activated cells with high expression could be over-represented, although the groups did not differ in activation or CD3 levels. Because the HLA sub-analyses included only small numbers of individuals, any influence of HLA type on TCRB rearrangement was left unresolved.

Recombination connected TRBV4-2 to TRBJ2-2, with the D gene not confidently named. Sequenced: naive CD4+ T cells from blood. In light of the paper, this sample's cell subset or site label describes: true naive CD4+ T cells. This receptor was identified in a woman aged 18-35 years in good health. The CDR3 region: CASSQVSADTGELFF. The DNA reads as follows: TGTGCCAGCAGCCAAGTCAGCGCCGACACCGGGGAGCTGTTTTTT.